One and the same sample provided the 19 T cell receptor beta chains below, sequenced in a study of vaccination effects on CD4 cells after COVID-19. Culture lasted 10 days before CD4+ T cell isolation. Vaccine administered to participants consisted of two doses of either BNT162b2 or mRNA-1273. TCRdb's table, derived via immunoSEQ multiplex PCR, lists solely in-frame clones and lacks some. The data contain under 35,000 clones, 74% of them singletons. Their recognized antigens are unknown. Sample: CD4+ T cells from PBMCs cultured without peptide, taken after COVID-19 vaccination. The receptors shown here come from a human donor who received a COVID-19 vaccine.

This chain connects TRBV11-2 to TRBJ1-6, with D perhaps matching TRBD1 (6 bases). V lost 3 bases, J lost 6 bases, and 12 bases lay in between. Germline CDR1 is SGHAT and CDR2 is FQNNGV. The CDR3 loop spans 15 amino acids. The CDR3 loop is CASSFQGSSNSPLHF. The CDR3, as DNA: TGTGCCAGCAGCTTTCAGGGGAGTAGTAATTCACCCCTCCACTTT.

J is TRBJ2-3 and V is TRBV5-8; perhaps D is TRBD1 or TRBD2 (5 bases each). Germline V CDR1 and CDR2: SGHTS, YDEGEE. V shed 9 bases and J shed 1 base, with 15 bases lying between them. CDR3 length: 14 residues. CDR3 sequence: CATTRGRGTDTQYF. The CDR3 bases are TGTGCCACCACTCGGGGCCGAGGCACAGATACGCAGTATTTT. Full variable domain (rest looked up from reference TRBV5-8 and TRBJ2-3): EAGVTQSPTHLIKTRGQQATLRCSPISGHTSVYWYQQALGLGLQFLLWYDEGEERNRGNFPPRFSGRQFPNYSSELNVNALELEDSALYLCATTRGRGTDTQYFGPGTRLTVL.

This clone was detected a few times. CDR3 coding DNA: TGCGCCAGCAGCCAAGTTGGGGCCACCGGGGAGCTGTTTTTT. It is translated as CASSQVGATGELFF. This chain uses TRBV4-3 with TRBJ2-2; D might be TRBD1 (5 bases). The CDR3 covers 14 residues. Deletions cut 1 base from V and 4 bases from J, with 7 bases between. Per the germline V gene, CDR1 is LGHNA and CDR2 is YSLEER.

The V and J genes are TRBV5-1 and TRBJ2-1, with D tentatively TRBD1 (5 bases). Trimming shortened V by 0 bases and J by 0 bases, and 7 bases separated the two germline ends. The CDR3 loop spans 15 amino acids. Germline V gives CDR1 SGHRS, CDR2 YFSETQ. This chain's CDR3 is CASSLDRTSYNEQFF. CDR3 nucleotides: TGCGCCAGCAGCTTGGACAGGACCTCCTACAATGAGCAGTTCTTC.

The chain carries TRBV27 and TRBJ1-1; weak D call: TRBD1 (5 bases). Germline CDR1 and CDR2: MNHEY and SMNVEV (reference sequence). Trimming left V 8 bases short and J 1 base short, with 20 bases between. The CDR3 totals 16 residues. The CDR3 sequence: CASHLRPTGANTEAFF. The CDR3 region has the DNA TGTGCCAGCCACCTTCGACCTACAGGAGCGAACACTGAAGCTTTCTTT.

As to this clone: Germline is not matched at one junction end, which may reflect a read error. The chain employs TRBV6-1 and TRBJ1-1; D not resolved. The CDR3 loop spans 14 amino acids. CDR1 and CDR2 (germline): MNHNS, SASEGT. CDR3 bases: TGTGCCAGCAGTGAAGCGACTTGGAACGCTGAAGCTTTCTTT. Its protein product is CASSEATWNAEAFF.

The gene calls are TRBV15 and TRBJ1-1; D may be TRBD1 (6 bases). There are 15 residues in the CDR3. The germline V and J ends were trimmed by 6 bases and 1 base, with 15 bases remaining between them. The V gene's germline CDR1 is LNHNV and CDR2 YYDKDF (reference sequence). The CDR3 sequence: CATSPRGATNTEAFF. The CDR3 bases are TGTGCCACCAGTCCTAGGGGGGCAACGAACACTGAAGCTTTCTTT.

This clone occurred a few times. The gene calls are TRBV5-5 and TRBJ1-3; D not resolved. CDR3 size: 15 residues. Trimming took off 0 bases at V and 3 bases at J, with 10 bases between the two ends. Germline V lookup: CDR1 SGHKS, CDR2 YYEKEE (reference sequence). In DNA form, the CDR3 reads TGTGCCAGCAGCTTGGGTCCCAGGTTTGGAAACACCATATATTTT. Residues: CASSLGPRFGNTIYF. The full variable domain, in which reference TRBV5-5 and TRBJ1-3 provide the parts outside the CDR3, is DAGVTQSPTHLIKTRGQQVTLRCSPISGHKSVSWYQQVLGQGPQFIFQYYEKEERGRGNFPDRFSARQFPNYSSELNVNALLLGDSALYLCASSLGPRFGNTIYFGEGSWLTVV.

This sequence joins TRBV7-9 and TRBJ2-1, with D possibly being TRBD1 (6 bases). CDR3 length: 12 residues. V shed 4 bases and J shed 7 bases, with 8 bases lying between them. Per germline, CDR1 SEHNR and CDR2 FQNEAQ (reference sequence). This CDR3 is CASSYRGNEQFF. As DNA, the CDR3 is TGTGCCAGCAGCTATAGGGGGAATGAGCAGTTCTTC.

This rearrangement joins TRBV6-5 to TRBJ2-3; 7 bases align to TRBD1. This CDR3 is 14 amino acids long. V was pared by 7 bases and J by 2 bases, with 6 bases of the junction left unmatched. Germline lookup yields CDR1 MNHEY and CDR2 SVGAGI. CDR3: CASTPGTATDTQYF. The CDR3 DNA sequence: TGTGCCAGCACCCCTGGGACAGCCACAGATACGCAGTATTTT.

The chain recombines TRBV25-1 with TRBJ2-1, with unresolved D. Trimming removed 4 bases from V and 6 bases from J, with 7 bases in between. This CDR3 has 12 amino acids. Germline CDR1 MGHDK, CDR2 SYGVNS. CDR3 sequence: CASSGNPNEQFF. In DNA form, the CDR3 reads TGTGCCAGCAGTGGCAACCCCAATGAGCAGTTCTTC.

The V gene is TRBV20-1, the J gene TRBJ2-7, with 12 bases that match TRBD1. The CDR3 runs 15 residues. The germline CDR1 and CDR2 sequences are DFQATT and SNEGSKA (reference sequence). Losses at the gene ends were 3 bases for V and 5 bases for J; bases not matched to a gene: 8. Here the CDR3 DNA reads TGCAGTGCTAGTTGGACCGGGACAGGGGGCCACGAGCAGTACTTC. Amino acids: CSASWTGTGGHEQYF.

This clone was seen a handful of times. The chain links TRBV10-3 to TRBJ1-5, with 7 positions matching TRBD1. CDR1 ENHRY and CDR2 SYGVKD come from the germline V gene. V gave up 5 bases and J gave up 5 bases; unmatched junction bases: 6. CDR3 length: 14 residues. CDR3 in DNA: TGTGCCATCAGTAAAGCTCAGGGGGATCAGCCCCAGCATTTT. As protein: CAISKAQGDQPQHF.

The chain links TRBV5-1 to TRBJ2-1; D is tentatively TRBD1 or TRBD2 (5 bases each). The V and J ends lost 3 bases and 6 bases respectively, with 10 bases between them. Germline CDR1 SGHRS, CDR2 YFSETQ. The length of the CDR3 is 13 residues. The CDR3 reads CASSWDAFNEQFF. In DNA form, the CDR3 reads TGCGCCAGCAGCTGGGACGCTTTCAATGAGCAGTTCTTC.

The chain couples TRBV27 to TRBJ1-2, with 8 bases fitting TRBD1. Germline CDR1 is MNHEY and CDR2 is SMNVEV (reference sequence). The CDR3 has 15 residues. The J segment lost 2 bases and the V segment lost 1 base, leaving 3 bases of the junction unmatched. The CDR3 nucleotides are TGTGCCAGCAGTTTATTGGCAGGGGGCAACTATGGCTACACCTTC. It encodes CASSLLAGGNYGYTF.

CDR3 in DNA: TGTGCCAGCAGCCGTTCGACAGGTGAGCAGTTCTTC. It encodes CASSRSTGEQFF. The rearrangement uses TRBV7-2 and TRBJ2-1; possible D gene TRBD1, 6 bases. The ends were cut back, 5 bases at V and 9 bases at J, with 11 bases in the middle. CDR3 length: 12 amino acids. CDR1 and CDR2 (germline): SGHTA, FQGNSA.

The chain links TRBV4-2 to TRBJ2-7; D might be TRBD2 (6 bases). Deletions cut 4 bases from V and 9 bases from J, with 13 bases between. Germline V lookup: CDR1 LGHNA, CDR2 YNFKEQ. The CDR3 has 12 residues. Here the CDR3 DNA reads TGTGCCAGCAGCCCTCGGCTGGGAGGGCAGTACTTC. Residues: CASSPRLGGQYF.

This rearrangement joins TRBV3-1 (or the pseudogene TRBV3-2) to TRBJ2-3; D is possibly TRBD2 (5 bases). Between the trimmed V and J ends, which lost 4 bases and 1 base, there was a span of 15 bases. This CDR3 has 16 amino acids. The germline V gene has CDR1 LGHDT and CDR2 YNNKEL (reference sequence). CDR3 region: CASSLSKTRGTDTQYF. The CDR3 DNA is TGTGCCAGCAGCCTATCTAAAACTAGGGGCACAGATACGCAGTATTTT.

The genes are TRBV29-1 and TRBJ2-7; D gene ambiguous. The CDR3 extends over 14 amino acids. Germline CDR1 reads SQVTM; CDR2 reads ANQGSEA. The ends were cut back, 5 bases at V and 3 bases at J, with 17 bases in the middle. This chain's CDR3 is CSVKRTGLGYEQYF. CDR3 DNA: TGCAGCGTTAAGAGGACCGGTCTGGGCTACGAGCAGTACTTC.